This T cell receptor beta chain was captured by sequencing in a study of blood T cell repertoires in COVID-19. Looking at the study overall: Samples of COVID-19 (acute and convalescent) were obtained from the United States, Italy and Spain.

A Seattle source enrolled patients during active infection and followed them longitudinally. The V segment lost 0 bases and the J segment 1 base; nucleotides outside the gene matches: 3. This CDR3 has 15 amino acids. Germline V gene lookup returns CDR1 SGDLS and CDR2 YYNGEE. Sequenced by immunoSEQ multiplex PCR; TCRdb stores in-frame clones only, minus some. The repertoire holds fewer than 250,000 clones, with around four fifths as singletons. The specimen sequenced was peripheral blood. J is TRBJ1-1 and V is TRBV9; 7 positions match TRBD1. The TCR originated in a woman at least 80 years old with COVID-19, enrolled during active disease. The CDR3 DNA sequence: TGTGCCAGCAGCGTAGGGGGGACAGCGAACACTGAAGCTTTCTTT. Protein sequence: CASSVGGTANTEAFF. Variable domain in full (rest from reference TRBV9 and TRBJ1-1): DSGVTQTPKHLITATGQRVTLRCSPRSGDLSVYWYQQSLDQGLQFLIQYYNGEERAKGNILERFSAQQFPDLHSELNLSSLELGDSALYFCASSVGGTANTEAFFGQGTRLTVV.